The T cell receptor beta chain described here comes from a study of spatial heterogeneity in lung cancer (dated by TCRdb to about 2019). About the study as a whole: Beta-chain transcripts were consistently detected in greater numbers than alpha-chain transcripts, which likely reflects a higher abundance of beta-chain transcripts. In the raw uncorrected reads, each unique combination of TCR and UMI appeared more than ten times on average. TCR alpha and beta repertoires were quantitatively compared across multiple tumor regions, matched nontumor lung and blood in non-small cell lung cancer. TCR repertoire features were related to nonsynonymous mutation counts determined by whole-exome sequencing of tumor tissue. At surgery, both alpha and beta chains were TCR-sequenced in over 200 tumor regions, 63 to 65 matched nontumor lung samples and over 50 PBMC samples.

Taken with the paper, the label for time point translates to: sample taken at primary tumor resection. TCR sequencing used whole RNA extracted from tumor and nontumor lung tissue, or from cryopreserved PBMC samples, without cell sorting. The donors were about 65 patients from the lung TRACERx cohort who had early-stage, untreated non-small cell lung cancer. A patient was chosen for TCR sequencing only when enough RNA was available from at least two tumor regions. The germline V gene (reference sequence) supplies CDR1 MNHNY and CDR2 SVGAGI. The CDR3 has 12 amino acids, counting the end cysteine and phenylalanine. Only the CDR3 part of the read is kept: 36 bases, read in frame from the first base. V drops 6 bases and J drops 6 bases, leaving 11 bases in between. On the study overall, not on this receptor specifically: Ubiquitous expanded tumor TCRs were detected in blood more often at tumor resection than at routine follow-up. Additional single-cell paired TCR alpha and beta sequencing was considered necessary to confirm, at a functional level, the hypothesis that regional TCRs recognize regional mutations.

In its sample, this clonotype was seen a few times. There is no known antigen for this receptor. Base qualities are not recorded, but no much larger clone differs from it by a single base. Libraries were prepared through 5' RACE. The sequencer listed for this sample is NextSeq 500. In the TCR library protocol, a unique molecular identifier was attached to each TCR cDNA molecule so that PCR and sequencing errors could be corrected. On the study's bioinformatics: TCR identification, UMI-based error correction and CDR3 extraction were all carried out with Decombinator tools. Expanded TCRs were defined as those above a frequency of 2 per 1,000, corresponding to the top 1% of the tumor frequency distribution. Each repertoire was subsampled 100 times to 5,000 TCRs, after which Renyi diversity was computed with the R vegan package. CDR3 similarity networks were built from amino acid triplet string-kernel similarity, with CDR3s being connected when pairwise similarity was above 0.82. TCRdb reprocessed the public reads (quality trimming at Q25 with fastp, clone calling with MiXCR) and kept in-frame beta chains. Duplicate CDR3 protein sequences are folded into a single record with the most common DNA and genes. None of the V and J calls come from the authors' own analysis; TCRdb made them. Here the sample has approximately 52,000 distinct CDR3 sequences; roughly 7% occur a single time. Of the sample, approximately 2.6% falls within the top ten clones.

The material sequenced was PBMCs, taken at surgery. The chain employs TRBV6-6 and TRBJ1-2; no D segment can be confidently identified. This TCR came from a female donor with early-stage non-small cell lung cancer. The DNA is as follows: TGTGCCAGCAGATTTACAGCTGATGGCTACACCTTC. Translation gives CASRFTADGYTF.